This T cell receptor beta chain is drawn from a study of blood T cell repertoires in COVID-19. CDR1 and CDR2 from the germline V gene are SGHTA and FQGTGA. Trimming took off 5 bases at V and 7 bases at J, with 12 bases between the two ends. The CDR3 runs to 13 residues. Authors' data handling: Cell counts per sample came from amplifying reference gene primers. The repertoire was sequenced with immunoSEQ multiplex PCR; TCRdb's copy has only in-frame clones and lacks some. V and J calls and clone size are copied from that table; D and trimming were computed from the DNA. The sample contains about 380,000 clones, 85% of which appear only once.

This sequence was found in a woman aged 18-29 years with acute or convalescent COVID-19. Sequences were obtained from peripheral blood. The chain links TRBV7-3 to TRBJ1-5; D perhaps matches TRBD1 (6 bases). CDR3 sequence reads: CASSRGGGQPQHF. The CDR3 DNA reads as TGTGCCAGCAGCCGGGGGGGCGGGCAGCCCCAGCATTTT.